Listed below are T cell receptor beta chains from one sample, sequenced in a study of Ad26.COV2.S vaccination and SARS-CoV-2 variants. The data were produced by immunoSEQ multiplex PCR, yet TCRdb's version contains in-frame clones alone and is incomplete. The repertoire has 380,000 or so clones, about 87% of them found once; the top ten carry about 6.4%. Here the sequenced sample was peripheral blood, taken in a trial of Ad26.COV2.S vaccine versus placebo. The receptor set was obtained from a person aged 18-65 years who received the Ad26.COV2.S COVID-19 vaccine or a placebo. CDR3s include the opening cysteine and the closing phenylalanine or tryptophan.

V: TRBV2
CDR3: CASSEIGVSTEAFF

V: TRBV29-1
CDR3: CSVGRAGNTGELFF

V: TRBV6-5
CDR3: CASSDAGINEKLFF

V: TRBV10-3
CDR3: CAISYTAFNTEAFF

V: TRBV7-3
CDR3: CASSQDRGTAFF

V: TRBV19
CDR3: CASSMGRGVIGYF

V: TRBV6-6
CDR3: CASSLERERAGELFF

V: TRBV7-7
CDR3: CASSSRTSGGRLSTDTQYF

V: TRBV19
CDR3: CASRGGNQPQHF

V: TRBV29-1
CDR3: CSVRGISTEAFF

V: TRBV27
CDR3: CASSQFESDYGYTF

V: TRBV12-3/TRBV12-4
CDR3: CASRRGAGNTIYF

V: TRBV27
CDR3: CASSIMTGDEQYF

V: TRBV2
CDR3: CASTSGTYNEQFF

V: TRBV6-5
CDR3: CASSYSTGGYEQYF

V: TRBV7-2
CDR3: CASSLGGRAFF

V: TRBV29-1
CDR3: CSVEEAMSPGTNEKLFF

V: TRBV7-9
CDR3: CASSLDTGFTIYF

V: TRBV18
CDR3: CASSPLAGEYEQYF

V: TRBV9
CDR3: CASSRLAGTDTQYF

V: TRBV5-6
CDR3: CASSPGTDNYEQYF

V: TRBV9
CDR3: CASSVEGGTFYEQYF

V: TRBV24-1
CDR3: CATSATGGEEKLFF

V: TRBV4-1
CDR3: CASGEEHSYNSPLHF

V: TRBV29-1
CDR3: CSVVPPTGANTEAFF

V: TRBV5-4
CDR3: CASSFGRGRDSYEQYF

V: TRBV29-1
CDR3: CSVRRLGDEQFF

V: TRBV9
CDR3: CASSGVPGQYGYTF

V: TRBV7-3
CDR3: CASSSRRTGGITDTQYF

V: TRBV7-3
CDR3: CASTLTRLRDSPHPLHF

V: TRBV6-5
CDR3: CASSYGAGYGEKLFF

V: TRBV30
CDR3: CAWSPRPKTGGYTF

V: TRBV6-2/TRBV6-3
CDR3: CASSYGTGVYEQYF

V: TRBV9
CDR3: CASSVSGTGGVNADTQYF

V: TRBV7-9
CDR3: CASSLIQGRLNTEAFF

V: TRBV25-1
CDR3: CASSAGLANVLTF

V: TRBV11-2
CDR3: CASSLQPNDQPQHF

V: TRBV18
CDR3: CASSPPGTGGGYGYTF

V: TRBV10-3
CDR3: CAISEDSLSHEQYF

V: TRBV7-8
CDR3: CASSLLSFEQFF

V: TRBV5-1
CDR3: CASSLSPAGGYEQYF

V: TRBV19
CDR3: CASSIADRVYYEQYF